This passage covers 28 T cell receptor beta chains from one sample sequenced in a study of Tregs in tolerant kidney transplant recipients. Using immunoSEQ multiplex PCR, the repertoire was profiled, and TCRdb retains in-frame clones only, with some absent. This table holds about 110,000 clones, around 90% found once. This specimen was CD4+ T cells from blood, taken before the transplant. The receptors were gathered from a human donor who received a combined kidney and bone marrow transplant.

The chain employs TRBV6-5 and TRBJ2-3, with a possible D match to TRBD1 (6 bases). V was cut by 5 bases and J by 1 base, with 10 bases left in between. Per the germline V gene, CDR1 is MNHEY and CDR2 is SVGAGI. The length of the CDR3 is 14 residues. DNA of the CDR3: TGTGCCAGCAGTAACAGGGTAGGCACAGATACGCAGTATTTT. Its protein is CASSNRVGTDTQYF.

V is TRBV6-6 and J is TRBJ2-5; 8 bases line up with TRBD1. The trim removed 10 bases at V and 1 base at J, leaving 8 bases unmatched. The CDR3 has 14 residues. The germline V gene has CDR1 MNHNY and CDR2 SVGAGI (reference sequence). CDR3 loop: CAITGQGFQETQYF. The CDR3 bases are TGTGCCATTACCGGACAGGGATTCCAAGAGACCCAGTACTTC.

The chain links TRBV5-1 to TRBJ2-6; D possibly corresponds to TRBD2 (5 bases). CDR1 SGHRS and CDR2 YFSETQ come from the germline V gene. Trimming pared 6 bases from V and 0 bases from J, leaving 7 bases between. This CDR3 contains 14 residues. CDR3 bases: TGCGCCAGCACCGGAGGCTCTGGGGCCAACGTCCTGACTTTC. The encoded protein is CASTGGSGANVLTF.

The rearrangement links TRBV29-1 to TRBJ2-1; possible D gene TRBD2, 6 bases. V was clipped by 7 bases and J by 7 bases, with 23 bases between them. Germline V gives CDR1 SQVTM, CDR2 ANQGSEA. The CDR3 contains 15 residues. As DNA, the CDR3 is TGCAGCGCCTCTGGCGGGGAACGGTTATGGAATGAGCAGTTCTTC. It codes for CSASGGERLWNEQFF.

Here the CDR3 DNA reads TGTGCCAGCAGTTTAACCGGGACAGGGGCAGATACGCAGTATTTT. Translation gives CASSLTGTGADTQYF. The rearrangement joins TRBV27 to TRBJ2-3, with TRBD1 matching 10 bases. Germline V CDR1 and CDR2: MNHEY, SMNVEV (reference sequence). CDR3 length: 15 amino acids. The J segment lost 4 bases and the V segment lost 2 bases, leaving 3 bases of the junction unmatched.

The chain has TRBV5-5 and TRBJ2-5; D is possibly TRBD2 (6 bases). V lost 5 bases and J 2 bases, leaving 16 bases between the germline ends. CDR1 SGHKS and CDR2 YYEKEE come from the germline V gene (reference sequence). The length of the CDR3 is 15 residues. The CDR3 DNA is TGTGCCAGCAGATCCCATGGAGGGTCTCAAGAGACCCAGTACTTC. Encoded protein: CASRSHGGSQETQYF.

The chain employs TRBV6-1 and TRBJ1-3, with D possibly matching TRBD1 (6 bases). Trimming removed 2 bases from V and 7 bases from J, with 12 bases in between. The germline V gene has CDR1 MNHNS and CDR2 SASEGT. CDR3 length: 14 amino acids. Written as DNA, the CDR3 is TGTGCCAGCAGTGAACAACAGGGAACGAACACCATATATTTT. Translating it yields CASSEQQGTNTIYF.

The chain has TRBV5-4 and TRBJ2-3; D is unclear. The CDR3 is 15 amino acids. V lost 2 bases and J lost 0, with 10 bases in between. Germline V gene sequence: CDR1 SGHNT, CDR2 YYREEE (reference sequence). CDR3 nucleotide sequence: TGTGCCAGCAGCTTAGCGACCTCAAGCACAGATACGCAGTATTTT. Protein sequence: CASSLATSSTDTQYF.

The rearrangement links TRBV6-1 to TRBJ2-1; D not resolved. The CDR3 length is 14 residues. Trimming removed 3 bases from V and 5 bases from J, with 11 bases in between. Germline CDR1 and CDR2: MNHNS and SASEGT. The CDR3 DNA reads TGTGCCAGCAGTGATCCGACTGTCAACAATGAGCAGTTCTTC. This gives the protein CASSDPTVNNEQFF.

This clone was seen only once. The rearrangement joins TRBV2 to TRBJ1-4; a weak D match, TRBD1 (5 bases). Germline lookup yields CDR1 SNHLY and CDR2 FYNNEI. V was shortened by 6 bases and J by 8 bases, with 19 bases between the two germline ends. The CDR3 covers 15 residues. The DNA for the CDR3 is TGTGCCAGCAGCGTAACTCAGGGTATTCAGGAAAAACTGTTTTTT. Its translation: CASSVTQGIQEKLFF.

This sequence joins TRBV28 and TRBJ1-5; TRBD1 is a possible D gene (6 bases). This CDR3 has 16 amino acids. V dropped 4 bases and J dropped 2 bases, with 15 bases sitting between them. Germline V gene data show CDR1 as MDHEN and CDR2 as SYDVKM. Here the CDR3 DNA reads TGTGCCAGCAGTTCACCTCAGGGGACGGGCAATCAGCCCCAGCATTTT. It codes for CASSSPQGTGNQPQHF.

The chain recombines TRBV29-1 with TRBJ1-1, with 9 bases matching TRBD1. Per the germline V gene, CDR1 is SQVTM and CDR2 is ANQGSEA. Trimming at V came to 6 bases and at J to 1 base, leaving 3 bases not matched to a gene. CDR3 length: 13 residues. The CDR3: CSVNRGPNTEAFF. For the CDR3, the DNA is TGCAGCGTGAACAGGGGGCCGAACACTGAAGCTTTCTTT.

The CDR3 spells CASSYTTANTGELFF. Written as DNA, the CDR3 is TGTGCCAGCAGTTACACGACAGCGAACACCGGGGAGCTGTTTTTT. The V and J genes are TRBV6-5 and TRBJ2-2; weak D call: TRBD1 (5 bases). Germline-derived CDR1 and CDR2 are MNHEY and SVGAGI. V was clipped by 2 bases and J by 0 bases, with 7 bases between them. This CDR3 is 15 amino acids long.

This rearrangement joins TRBV2 to TRBJ1-5; possible D gene TRBD1, 5 bases. Trimming left V 4 bases short and J 3 bases short, with 13 bases between. Germline CDR1 is SNHLY and CDR2 is FYNNEI. The CDR3 has 15 residues. DNA for the CDR3: TGTGCCAGCAGTGTGTCAGGGTTGGTCAATCAGCCCCAGCATTTT. This sequence encodes CASSVSGLVNQPQHF.

The chain carries TRBV7-2 and TRBJ1-4; TRBD1 might be the D (5 bases). The CDR3 extends over 15 amino acids. Germline-derived CDR1 and CDR2 are SGHTA and FQGNSA. V lost 5 bases and J lost 8, with 18 bases in between. The chain's CDR3 is CASSGGTHPREKLFF. The CDR3 nucleotides are TGTGCCAGCAGCGGCGGGACTCACCCGCGGGAAAAACTGTTTTTT.

The gene calls are TRBV4-1 and TRBJ2-1; TRBD2 matches 7 bases. With V trimmed by 5 bases and J by 6 bases, 7 bases remained unmatched. CDR3 length: 14 amino acids. Germline CDR1 MGHRA, CDR2 YSYEKL. CDR3 coding DNA: TGCGCCAGCAGCGGGGACGGGAGGATCAATGAGCAGTTCTTC. This sequence encodes CASSGDGRINEQFF.

The J gene is TRBJ2-5, the V gene TRBV6-6; TRBD2 matches at 8 bases. Germline lookup yields CDR1 MNHNY and CDR2 SVGAGI (reference sequence). V trimming: 6 bases; J trimming: 5 bases; junction bases outside the gene matches: 5. The length of the CDR3 is 13 residues. Written as DNA, the CDR3 is TGTGCCAGCAGAGAGACTAGCGAGGAGACCCAGTACTTC. Its translation is CASRETSEETQYF.

This chain joins TRBV19 and TRBJ2-1; D is undetermined. In germline, CDR1 is LNHDA, CDR2 SQIVND (reference sequence). Trimming stripped 6 bases from V and 12 bases from J, with 15 bases between. The CDR3 extends over 12 amino acids. The CDR3 region is CASSQNGLRQFF. The CDR3 DNA follows: TGTGCCAGTAGCCAGAATGGTCTTCGGCAGTTCTTC.

This chain connects TRBV27 to TRBJ1-3, with D possibly matching TRBD1 (5 bases). The CDR3 totals 13 residues. Trimming shortened V by 6 bases and J by 1 base, and 7 bases separated the two germline ends. CDR1 is MNHEY and CDR2 is SMNVEV in the germline V gene (reference sequence). The CDR3 here is CASRAGSGNTIYF. The CDR3 DNA reads as TGTGCCAGCAGAGCAGGGTCTGGAAACACCATATATTTT.

The rearrangement joins TRBV5-1 to TRBJ2-2; TRBD1 agrees at 7 bases. The CDR3 is made up of 16 amino acids. Germline CDR1 SGHRS, CDR2 YFSETQ. The junction had 7 bases not matched to a gene; V was cut back by 5 bases and J by 0 bases. The chain's CDR3 is CASRSPGQSNTGELFF. The CDR3 DNA follows: TGCGCCAGCAGGTCGCCGGGACAGTCGAACACCGGGGAGCTGTTTTTT.

This chain links TRBV7-2 with TRBJ2-7, with TRBD1 matching over 7 bases. J was trimmed by 6 bases and V by 4 bases; bases with no gene match: 12. The germline V gene has CDR1 SGHTA and CDR2 FQGNSA. The CDR3 loop spans 15 amino acids. In nucleotides, the CDR3 is TGTGCCAGCAGCTCGACGACAGGGTCTCTAGGCGAGCAGTACTTC. Its translation: CASSSTTGSLGEQYF. The variable domain in full, completed from reference TRBV7-2 and TRBJ2-7, reads GAGVSQSPSNKVTEKGKDVELRCDPISGHTALYWYRQSLGQGLEFLIYFQGNSAPDKSGLPSDRFSAERTGGSVSTLTIQRTQQEDSAVYLCASSSTTGSLGEQYFGPGTRLTVT.

The chain links TRBV6-1 to TRBJ1-5; D not resolved. This CDR3 spans 15 amino acids. Germline CDR1 is MNHNS and CDR2 is SASEGT. The V and J ends lost 3 bases and 4 bases respectively, with 13 bases between them. CDR3 loop: CASSDNSSPNQPQHF. Written as DNA, the CDR3 is TGTGCCAGCAGTGACAACAGTTCCCCGAATCAGCCCCAGCATTTT.

The chain recombines TRBV30 with TRBJ2-3, with D possibly matching TRBD2 (5 bases). This CDR3 comprises 14 residues. Trimming took 3 bases from V and 5 from J, leaving 15 bases between them. The V gene's germline CDR1 is GTSNPN and CDR2 SVGIG (reference sequence). The CDR3 DNA sequence: TGTGCCTGGAGCGGGGAACTGCTGGGAGATACGCAGTATTTT. Residues: CAWSGELLGDTQYF.

This rearrangement joins TRBV5-8 to TRBJ1-5; D unresolved. The CDR3 is made up of 17 amino acids. Germline CDR1 SGHTS, CDR2 YDEGEE. The V gene lost 5 bases and the J gene lost 2 bases, with 20 bases spanning the gap. The CDR3 spells CASSHQGGPWGNQPQHF. The DNA of the CDR3 is TGTGCCAGCAGTCACCAAGGAGGCCCATGGGGCAATCAGCCCCAGCATTTT.

The chain joins TRBV6-5 to TRBJ2-1, with TRBD2 identical over 9 bases. V gave up 0 bases and J gave up 8 bases; unmatched junction bases: 2. The CDR3 runs 14 residues. Per the germline V gene, CDR1 is MNHEY and CDR2 is SVGAGI. Written as DNA, the CDR3 is TGTGCCAGCAGTTACTCGGGACTAGCCTATGAGCAGTTCTTC. Translating gives CASSYSGLAYEQFF.

The chain links TRBV18 to TRBJ2-1; the match to TRBD1 covers 10 bases. The CDR3 length is 16 residues. V dropped 5 bases and J dropped 3; count of bases not matched to a gene: 7. Germline CDR1 is KGHSH and CDR2 is LQKENI. The CDR3 nucleotides are TGTGCCAGCTCAGGACAGGGGGAACGGAACTACAATGAGCAGTTCTTC. It yields the protein CASSGQGERNYNEQFF.

The chain is built from TRBV28 and TRBJ2-1; TRBD2 agrees at 10 bases. The V gene end was trimmed by 7 bases and the J gene end by 15 bases; junction bases not matched to a gene: 9. Germline CDR1 and CDR2: MDHEN and SYDVKM. The CDR3 totals 12 residues. As DNA, the CDR3 is TGTGCCAGCACCACCTCGGGACTAGCGTTGTTCTTC. Its protein is CASTTSGLALFF.

The chain employs TRBV15 and TRBJ1-5, with D hard to call. Looked up from germline, CDR1 is LNHNV and CDR2 is YYDKDF (reference sequence). The CDR3 contains 15 residues. V was pared by 4 bases and J by 3 bases, with 13 bases between. The CDR3 bases are TGTGCCACCAGCACTAGGTACCGGTTCAATCAGCCCCAGCATTTT. Amino acids: CATSTRYRFNQPQHF.